This TCR beta chain was obtained from a study of regulatory T cells in long-lasting Graves disease. TCR beta libraries were built with iRepertoire HTBI primers and Arm-PCR of CDR3 regions. Authors' analysis steps: Segment identification across samples yielded 62 TRBV and roughly 15 TRBJ segments. One entry per CDR3 protein results from TCRdb running MiXCR on the multiplex PCR reads. V and J calls and clone size were set by TCRdb, not the authors. The table shows around 340,000 distinct CDR3 sequences, with around 19% occurring only once. Sample time point: persistent/refractory GD, antithyroid drugs over 5 years with positive TRAb. Construction of the TCR library relied on RNA isolated from PBMCs. Turning to this clonotype: Possible read error: a much larger clone is one base away.

This sequence originates from a female donor with Graves disease. The source material was peripheral blood mononuclear cells (PBMCs), sampled when the disease was refractory, from a patient treated with antithyroid drugs.

Here the CDR3 reads CASSDRKNIQYF. The CDR3, as DNA: TGTGCCAGCAGTGATCGGAAAAACATTCAGTACTTC. The chain couples TRBV2 to TRBJ2-4, with D unclear. The length of the CDR3 is 12 residues. Germline CDR1 reads SNHLY; CDR2 reads FYNNEI. V lost 3 bases and J 4 bases, leaving 4 bases between the germline ends.